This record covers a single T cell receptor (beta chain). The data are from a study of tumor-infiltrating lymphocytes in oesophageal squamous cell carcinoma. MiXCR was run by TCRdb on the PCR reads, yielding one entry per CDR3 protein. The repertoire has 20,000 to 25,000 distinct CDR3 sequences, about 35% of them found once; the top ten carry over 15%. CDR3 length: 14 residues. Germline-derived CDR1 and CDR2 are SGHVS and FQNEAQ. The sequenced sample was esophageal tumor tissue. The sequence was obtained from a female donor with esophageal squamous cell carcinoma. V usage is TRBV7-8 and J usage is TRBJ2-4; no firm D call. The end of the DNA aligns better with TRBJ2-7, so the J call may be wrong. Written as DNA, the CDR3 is TGTGCCAGCAGCCCACGTGACAATTCCTACGAGCAGTACTTC. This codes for CASSPRDNSYEQYF.